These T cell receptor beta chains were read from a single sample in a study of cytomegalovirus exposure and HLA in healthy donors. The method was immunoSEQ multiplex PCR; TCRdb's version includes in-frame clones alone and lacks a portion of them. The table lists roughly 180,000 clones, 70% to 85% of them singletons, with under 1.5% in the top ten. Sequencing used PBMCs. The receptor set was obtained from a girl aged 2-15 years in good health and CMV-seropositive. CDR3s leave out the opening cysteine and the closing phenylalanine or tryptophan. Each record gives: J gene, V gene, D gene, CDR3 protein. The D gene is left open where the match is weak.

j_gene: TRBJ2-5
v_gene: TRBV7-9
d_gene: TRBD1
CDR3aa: ASSLVGQGAVRETQY

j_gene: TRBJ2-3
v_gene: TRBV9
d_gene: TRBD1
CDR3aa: ASSKGASSTDTQY

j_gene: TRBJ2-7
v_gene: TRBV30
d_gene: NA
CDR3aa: ALRPGRGYEQY

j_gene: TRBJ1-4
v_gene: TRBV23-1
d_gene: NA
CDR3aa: ASSQYRSGAANEKLF

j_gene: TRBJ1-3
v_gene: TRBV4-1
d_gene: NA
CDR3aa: ASSRLSVPGNTIY

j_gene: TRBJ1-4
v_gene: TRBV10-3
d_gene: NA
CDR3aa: AISDPGEKLF

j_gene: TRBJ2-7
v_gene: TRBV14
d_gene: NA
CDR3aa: ASSRTDGLLYEQY

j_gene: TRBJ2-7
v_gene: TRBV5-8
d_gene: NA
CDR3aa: ASSEVDGEQY

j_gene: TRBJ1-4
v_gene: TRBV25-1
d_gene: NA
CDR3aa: ASSGSKGLANEKLF

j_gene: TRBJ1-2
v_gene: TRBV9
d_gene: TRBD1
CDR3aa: ASSVGQGQRGGYT

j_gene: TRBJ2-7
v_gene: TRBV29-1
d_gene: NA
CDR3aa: SVEDSQAYEQY

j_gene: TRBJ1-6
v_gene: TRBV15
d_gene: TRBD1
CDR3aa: ATLGQGASPLH

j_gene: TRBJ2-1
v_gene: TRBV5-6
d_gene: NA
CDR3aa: ASSLSFTVTYNEQF

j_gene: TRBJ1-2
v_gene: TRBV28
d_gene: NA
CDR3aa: ASSSLGGLDYGYT

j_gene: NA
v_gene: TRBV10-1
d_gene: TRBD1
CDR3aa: ASSNRGYEQY

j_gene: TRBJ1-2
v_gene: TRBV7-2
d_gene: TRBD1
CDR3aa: ASSSDRGPYGYT

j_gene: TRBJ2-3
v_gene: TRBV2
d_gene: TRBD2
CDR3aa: ASSPGLAGGTDTQY

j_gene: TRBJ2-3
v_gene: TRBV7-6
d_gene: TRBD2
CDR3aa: ASSSFFKRERVDTQY

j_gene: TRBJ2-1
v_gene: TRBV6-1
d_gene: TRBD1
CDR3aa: ASSTRQGHYNEQF

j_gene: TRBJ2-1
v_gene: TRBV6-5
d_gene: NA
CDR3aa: ASSPGTEQF

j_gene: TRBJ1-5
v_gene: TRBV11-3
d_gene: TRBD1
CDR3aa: ASSSRDRNNQPQH

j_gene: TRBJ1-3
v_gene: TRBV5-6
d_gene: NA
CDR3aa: ASSHRGHSGNTIY